This entry features one TCR beta chain sequence. Looked up from germline, CDR1 is ENHRY and CDR2 is SYGVKD. The CDR3 runs to 14 residues. The V segment lost 6 bases and the J segment 5 bases; nucleotides outside the gene matches: 4. This table comes from immunoSEQ multiplex PCR, and its TCRdb copy is limited to in-frame clones, with some not included. The sample has about 150,000 clones; roughly nine tenths are singletons. These data originate in a study of T cell responses to AZD1222 COVID-19 vaccine. The rearrangement links TRBV10-3 to TRBJ1-5; 10 bases are a match to TRBD1. The sample here was peripheral blood, taken after recovery from COVID-19. The clonotype was recovered from an adult who had recovered from COVID-19. CDR3 sequence: CAIRGTGEHQPQHF. In DNA, the CDR3 is TGTGCCATCAGAGGGACAGGGGAACATCAGCCCCAGCATTTT.